These T cell receptor beta chains were read from a single sample in a study of T cells in Graves' hyperthyroidism and ophthalmopathy. TCRdb re-called the multiplex PCR reads through MiXCR, storing one row per CDR3 protein. The table shows hundreds of thousands of distinct CDR3 sequences, with about a sixth occurring only once. Specimen: blood. Receptors originate from a woman between 18 and 29 years old with Graves' hyperthyroidism. CDR3s include the opening cysteine and the closing phenylalanine or tryptophan. A D gene is named only where the DNA matches it firmly. The size field is filled for only some rows; it gives once, few, many or a size class.

d_call	j_call	clone_size	v_call	cdr3_nt	cdr3_aa
TRBD1	TRBJ2-5	many	TRBV7-9	TGTGCCAGCAGCTTCGGCGACAGGGATGATATACAGTACTTC	CASSFGDRDDIQYF
-	TRBJ1-4	few	TRBV4-2	TGTGCCAGCAGCCAAGGAAGGCAGGGCACTAATGAAAAACTGTTTTTT	CASSQGRQGTNEKLFF
-	TRBJ1-5	-	TRBV19	TGTGCCAGTAGTATTTTAGGGGGAAGCAATCAGCCCCAGCATTTT	CASSILGGSNQPQHF
-	TRBJ2-1	many	TRBV2	TGTGCCAGCAGTGTTTCGGGACGGTACAATGAGCAGTTCTTC	CASSVSGRYNEQFF
-	TRBJ1-2	-	TRBV9	TGTGCCAGCAGCCCCTCACAACCGGACCGAGACTATGGCTACACCTTC	CASSPSQPDRDYGYTF
TRBD2	TRBJ2-3	many	TRBV5-1	TGCGCCAGCAGCTTCCCGCGGGGGGCCGGGGATACGCAGTATTTT	CASSFPRGAGDTQYF
-	TRBJ1-1	many	TRBV18	TGTGCCAGCTCACCGTCGATAATCTCTGAAGCTTTCTTT	CASSPSIISEAFF
-	TRBJ2-3	many	TRBV27	TGTGCCAGCGGGGAGAGAGGACCCGTAGGCACAGATACGCAGTATTTT	CASGERGPVGTDTQYF
-	TRBJ2-5	many	TRBV15	TGTGCCACCTCGGTCGCCGGGTCCGGAGTAGGAGAGACCCAGTACTTC	CATSVAGSGVGETQYF
-	TRBJ1-4	many	TRBV6-2/TRBV6-3	TGTGCCAGCAGTTACCTCGCGGGGGTGATAGGAAAACTGTTTTTT	CASSYLAGVIGKLFF
TRBD1	TRBJ2-5	-	TRBV27	TGTGCCAGCAGTTTATCGTTTGCGACAGGGGGTCTACGAGAGACCCAGTACTTC	CASSLSFATGGLRETQYF
-	TRBJ2-2	-	TRBV28	TGTGCCAGTCGTCAGTCCCGGAGCACCGGGGAGCTGTTTTTT	CASRQSRSTGELFF
TRBD1	TRBJ2-3	-	TRBV12-3/TRBV12-4	TGTGCCAGCAGCTTGGGACAGGGGGTAACAGATACGCAGTATTTT	CASSLGQGVTDTQYF
-	TRBJ2-7	many	TRBV11-2	TGTGCCAGCAGCTTAGGGACTAACTCCTACGAGCAGTACTTC	CASSLGTNSYEQYF
-	TRBJ2-1	many	TRBV12-3/TRBV12-4	TGTGCCAGCAGTTTAAGGGGGGCTCAGTACAATGAGCAGTTCTTC	CASSLRGAQYNEQFF
TRBD2	TRBJ2-2	-	TRBV19	TGTGCCAGTAGTATGAGTAAAAGCGGGAGAGCCGGGGAGCTGTTTTTT	CASSMSKSGRAGELFF
-	TRBJ1-1	-	TRBV20-1	TGCAGTGCTAGGTGGCAGGGCGACCATGAAGCTTTCTTT	CSARWQGDHEAFF
-	TRBJ2-3	many	TRBV12-3/TRBV12-4	TGTGCCAGCAGTCGGGGCTCAGATACGCAGTATTTT	CASSRGSDTQYF
TRBD2	TRBJ2-5	-	TRBV2	TGTGCCAGCAGTGAGGGGGGACTAGCGGAAGAGACCCAGTACTTC	CASSEGGLAEETQYF
TRBD1	TRBJ1-1	many	TRBV20-1	TGCAGTGCTAGAGTTTCCTCCGGGACAGCCCCGACGAACACTGAAGCTTTCTTT	CSARVSSGTAPTNTEAFF
TRBD1	TRBJ2-1	-	TRBV9	TGTGCCAGCAGCGTGACAGGGGAGACCTACAATGAGCAGTTCTTC	CASSVTGETYNEQFF
TRBD2	TRBJ2-7	many	TRBV5-1	TGCGCCAGCAGCTTGGTTCTGGCGGGAGAAGGCGAGCAGTACTTC	CASSLVLAGEGEQYF
-	TRBJ2-3	-	TRBV9	TGTGCCAGCAGCACCCGACAGGCATCTAGCACAGATACGCAGTATTTT	CASSTRQASSTDTQYF
-	TRBJ1-3	few	TRBV10-3	TGTGCCATCATGGGGAGCTCTGGAAACACCATATATTTT	CAIMGSSGNTIYF
-	TRBJ2-2	-	TRBV5-1	TGCGCCAGCAGCTTGATCGGGACTGTCGTGGGGGCCGGGGAGCTGTTTTTT	CASSLIGTVVGAGELFF
TRBD2	TRBJ2-1	few	TRBV7-9	TGTGCCAGCCCCTCTAGCGGGGGTTCCAATGAGCAGTTCTTC	CASPSSGGSNEQFF
TRBD1	TRBJ2-1	-	TRBV18	TGTGCCAGCTCACCAGTCGAATTAGGGCAGGGGGCTGTAAGGCAGTTCTTC	CASSPVELGQGAVRQFF
TRBD1	TRBJ1-5	many	TRBV20-1	TGCAGTGCTTACAGGGGCCCTTATAGCAATCAGCCCCAGCATTTT	CSAYRGPYSNQPQHF
TRBD2	TRBJ2-7	many	TRBV3-1	TGTGCCAGCAGCCACCATAGCGGGAGTGCAAACTACGAGCAGTACTTC	CASSHHSGSANYEQYF
-	TRBJ1-2	many	TRBV3-1	TGTGCCAGCAGCCAAGATACAGCATATGGCTACACCTTC	CASSQDTAYGYTF
TRBD2	TRBJ2-3	-	TRBV20-1	TGCAGTGCTAGAGATCCCAGCGGGAGCTCCGACACAGATACGCAGTATTTT	CSARDPSGSSDTDTQYF
-	TRBJ1-5	many	TRBV6-2/TRBV6-3	TGTGCCAGCAAGGATCTTGGCAATCAGCCCCAGCATTTT	CASKDLGNQPQHF
TRBD1	TRBJ2-5	many	TRBV11-2	TGTGCCAGCAGCTCCGGACAGGGGGCCATGGAGACCCAGTACTTC	CASSSGQGAMETQYF
TRBD2	TRBJ2-1	-	TRBV30	TGTGTCTGGAGTGTCCCCGGGGGGGAAGAGCAGTTCTTC	CVWSVPGGEEQFF
-	TRBJ2-7	many	TRBV28	TGTGCCAGCAGACGCTACGAGCAGTACTTC	CASRRYEQYF
TRBD1	TRBJ1-5	many	TRBV20-1	TGCAGCATAACAGGGGGATGTCAGCCCCAGCATTTT	CSITGGCQPQHF
-	TRBJ2-7	many	TRBV5-1	TGCGCCAGCAGCTTGGCCTTCGCGGGGAGCGAGCAGTACTTC	CASSLAFAGSEQYF
TRBD1	TRBJ2-7	many	TRBV9	TGTGCCAGCAGCGTAGCTACGGGGGACAGGGGCCCGTCCGAGCAGTACTTC	CASSVATGDRGPSEQYF
-	TRBJ2-3	many	TRBV20-1	TGCAGTGCTTACCCCGGGACTGATACGCAGTATTTT	CSAYPGTDTQYF
-	TRBJ1-5	-	TRBV6-1	TGTGCCAGCAGTATAGCGGGAGTAGGAGATACGCAGCATTTT	CASSIAGVGDTQHF
TRBD2	TRBJ2-3	-	TRBV11-2	TGTGCCAGCAGCTTTAGCGGGGGGGGGGGGCGCACAGATACGCAGTATTTT	CASSFSGGGGRTDTQYF
TRBD1	TRBJ1-2	few	TRBV6-1	TGTGCCAGCAGCCCCACAGGGGGCGATGGTGGCTACACCTTC	CASSPTGGDGGYTF
TRBD2	TRBJ2-2	-	TRBV11-2	TGTGCCAGCAGTCGGGGGGAAAACACCGGGGAGCTGTTTTTT	CASSRGENTGELFF
-	TRBJ1-2	many	TRBV5-1	TGCGCCAGCGCTTTTTCGGGACCCGGGGTCTACACCTTC	CASAFSGPGVYTF
TRBD2	TRBJ2-1	many	TRBV7-9	TGTGCCAGCAGCCCGAGGGGTAGCGGGCGTCCCCTCCATGAGCAGTTCTTC	CASSPRGSGRPLHEQFF
TRBD2	TRBJ2-1	-	TRBV4-1	TGCGCCAGCAGACGTCCGGGACTAGCGGGGGGGCGTAATGAGCAGTTCTTC	CASRRPGLAGGRNEQFF
-	TRBJ2-1	many	TRBV28	TGTGCCAGCAGTTTAATCCCTCCCCTCCGGGACAATGAGCAGTTCTTC	CASSLIPPLRDNEQFF
TRBD1	TRBJ1-4	once	TRBV18	TGTGCCAGCTCTCGGGGCACAGGGGGAAATGAAAAACTGTTTTTT	CASSRGTGGNEKLFF
-	TRBJ2-5	many	TRBV12-3/TRBV12-4	TGTGCCAGCAGTGGGAGTACGGCGACCCAGTACTTC	CASSGSTATQYF
TRBD1	TRBJ1-2	few	TRBV6-2/TRBV6-3	TGTGCCACCCACCGGTGGACAGGGGACGGCTACACCTTC	CATHRWTGDGYTF